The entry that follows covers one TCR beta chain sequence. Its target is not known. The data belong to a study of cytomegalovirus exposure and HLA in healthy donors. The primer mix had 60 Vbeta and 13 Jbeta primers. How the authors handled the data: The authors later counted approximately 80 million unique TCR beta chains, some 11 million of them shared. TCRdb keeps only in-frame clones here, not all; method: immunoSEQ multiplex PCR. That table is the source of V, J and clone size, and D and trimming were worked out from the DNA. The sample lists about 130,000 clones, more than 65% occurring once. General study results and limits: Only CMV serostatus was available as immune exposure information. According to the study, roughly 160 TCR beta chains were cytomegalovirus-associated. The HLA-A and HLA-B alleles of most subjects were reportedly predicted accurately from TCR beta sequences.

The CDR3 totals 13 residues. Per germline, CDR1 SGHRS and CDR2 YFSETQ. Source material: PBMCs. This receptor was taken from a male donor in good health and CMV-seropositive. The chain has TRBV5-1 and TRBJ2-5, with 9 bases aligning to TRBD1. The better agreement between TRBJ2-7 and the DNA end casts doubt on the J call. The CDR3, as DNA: TGCGCCAGCAAACGGACAGGGGTAGACGAGCAGTACTTC. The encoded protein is CASKRTGVDEQYF.